Reported below is one T cell receptor beta chain. This entry belongs to a study of T cell changes during pregnancy in multiple sclerosis. The CDR3 loop spans 13 amino acids. Germline CDR1 reads MNHEY; CDR2 reads SMNVEV (reference sequence). The V end was cut by 2 bases, the J end by 2 bases, with 7 bases between. The table came from immunoSEQ multiplex PCR; TCRdb's copy has only in-frame clones and leaves some out. Of 70,000 to 75,000 clones detected, roughly 92% appear once; the ten largest clones hold over 2%. The material sequenced was peripheral blood, taken in the second trimester of pregnancy. This TCR derives from a female donor in good health, enrolled as a control in a pregnancy study. The chain links TRBV27 to TRBJ2-7, with D uncertain. CDR3 bases: TGTGCCAGCAGTTTAATTGGCCCCTACGAGCAGTACTTC. Translated: CASSLIGPYEQYF.